This TCR beta chain was identified during a study of cytomegalovirus exposure and HLA in healthy donors. Points from the study as a whole: TRBV6-2, TRBV6-3 and some other V segments were unresolvable in 87-base-pair reads. Per published reports, the classifier diagnosed cytomegalovirus status with high specificity and sensitivity. In a later analysis, a genetic analysis reported fewer productive-TCR N-insertions in an Asian-associated ancestry cluster than the cohort average. Later analysis identified some 16,000 TCR beta sequences associated with HLA alleles, using a false discovery rate threshold of 0.05.

Vbeta (60) and Jbeta (13) primers were used in the PCR. Repertoires were generated with immunoSEQ multiplex PCR, while TCRdb's copy carries only in-frame clones and drops some. In the table there are tens of thousands of clones, 73% of which are singletons. A few counts support this clone. Its specificity is not known. The CDR3 has 15 amino acids. The germline V gene has CDR1 MNHNS and CDR2 SASEGT. V gave up 11 bases and J gave up 6 bases; unmatched junction bases: 9. The V and J genes are TRBV6-1 and TRBJ2-1; 14 positions match TRBD2. Source material: PBMCs. The sequence was obtained from a man aged 50 or older in good health and CMV-seronegative. CDR3 loop: CAGHWTSGGSNEQFF. DNA for the CDR3: TGTGCCGGCCATTGGACTAGCGGGGGGAGCAATGAGCAGTTCTTC.